These T cell receptor beta chains were read from a single sample in a study of blood T cell repertoires in COVID-19. Sequencing was performed with immunoSEQ multiplex PCR; in TCRdb, only in-frame clones are kept and a portion is missing. The sample contains approximately 80,000 clones, about 88% of which appear only once. The sequenced material came from peripheral blood. The receptors originated from a human donor in a cohort sampled during active COVID-19. Each CDR3 is given with its conserved first and last residue. D genes are given only for firm matches. Size values are once, few and many counts, or a class for expanded clones, and some rows have none.

-	TRBV2	-	TRBJ1-2	CASSPDSDPIGYTF	TGTGCCAGCAGTCCGGACAGCGACCCTATTGGCTACACCTTC
-	TRBV18	-	TRBJ2-2	CASSPRQGTGELFF	TGTGCCAGCTCACCCAGGCAGGGCACCGGGGAGCTGTTTTTT
-	TRBV3-1/TRBV3-2	TRBD1	TRBJ2-7	CASSQDPGQGQYEQYF	TGTGCCAGCAGCCAAGATCCCGGACAGGGGCAGTACGAGCAGTACTTC
once	TRBV5-1	-	TRBJ2-1	CASSLGFRTAEIYNEQFF	TGCGCCAGCAGCTTAGGGTTCAGGACTGCCGAAATCTACAATGAGCAGTTCTTC
once	TRBV19	TRBD2	TRBJ2-7	CASSVGSSGRNEQYF	TGTGCCAGTAGTGTGGGGTCTAGCGGTCGTAACGAGCAGTACTTC
few	TRBV5-1	TRBD2	TRBJ2-1	CASSTMSGNSYNEQFF	TGCGCCAGCAGCACGATGAGCGGGAACTCCTACAATGAGCAGTTCTTC
-	TRBV2	-	TRBJ2-6	CASRPRALGANVLTF	TGTGCCAGCAGACCCCGAGCTCTCGGGGCCAACGTCCTGACTTTC
-	TRBV3-1/TRBV3-2	TRBD1	TRBJ1-1	CASSHRNRDRNTEAFF	TGTGCCAGCAGCCATCGAAACCGGGACAGGAACACTGAAGCTTTCTTT
-	TRBV5-6	TRBD1	TRBJ2-7	CASSQTGAYEQYF	TGTGCCAGCAGTCAGACAGGGGCCTACGAGCAGTACTTC
once	TRBV3-1/TRBV3-2	-	TRBJ1-6	CASSQRQDQFKPLHF	TGTGCCAGCAGCCAAAGACAGGACCAATTCAAACCCCTCCACTTT
-	TRBV30	TRBD2	TRBJ2-3	CAWSMRTSGGADTQYF	TGTGCCTGGAGTATGCGGACTAGCGGGGGGGCAGATACGCAGTATTTT
-	TRBV4-1	-	TRBJ2-7	CASSQVGSPHYEQYF	TGCGCCAGCAGCCAAGTTGGTAGTCCCCACTACGAGCAGTACTTC
-	TRBV7-2	TRBD1	TRBJ1-4	CASRRDRAGEKLFF	TGTGCCAGCAGGAGGGACAGGGCTGGCGAAAAACTGTTTTTT
-	TRBV19	-	TRBJ1-5	CASSISGSLHTYSNQPQHF	TGTGCCAGTAGTATCAGCGGATCCCTACATACCTATAGCAATCAGCCCCAGCATTTT
once	TRBV9	-	TRBJ2-7	CASSVQAGASYEQYF	TGTGCCAGCAGCGTGCAGGCAGGGGCTTCCTACGAGCAGTACTTC
-	TRBV3-1/TRBV3-2	TRBD2	TRBJ2-1	CASSWTSGEYNEQFF	TGTGCCAGCAGCTGGACTAGCGGGGAATACAATGAGCAGTTCTTC
-	TRBV4-1	TRBD1	TRBJ1-2	CASSQDSTGALYGYTF	TGCGCCAGCAGCCAAGATTCGACAGGGGCGCTGTATGGCTACACCTTC
-	TRBV19	-	TRBJ2-6	CASGGLIFGANVLTF	TGTGCCAGTGGGGGCCTCATCTTCGGGGCCAACGTCCTGACTTTC
-	TRBV4-1	TRBD2	TRBJ2-1	CASSQHSSGAHNEQFF	TGCGCCAGCAGCCAACATTCTAGCGGGGCCCACAATGAGCAGTTCTTC
-	TRBV27	-	TRBJ2-5	CASSFSGRKETQYF	TGTGCCAGCAGTTTCAGTGGGAGGAAAGAGACCCAGTACTTC
-	TRBV7-8	-	TRBJ1-1	CASSFAGTENTEAFF	TGTGCCAGCAGCTTCGCCGGGACTGAGAACACTGAAGCTTTCTTT
-	TRBV9	TRBD1	TRBJ1-1	CASSSDRASRNTEAFF	TGTGCCAGCAGCTCGGACAGGGCCTCGAGGAACACTGAAGCTTTCTTT
-	TRBV18	TRBD1	TRBJ2-6	CASSPLGTGQVYSGANVLTF	TGTGCCAGCTCACCCCTTGGAACGGGACAGGTCTACTCTGGGGCCAACGTCCTGACTTTC
-	TRBV2	-	TRBJ1-2	CASSEEGGGGYTF	TGTGCCAGCAGTGAAGAAGGGGGGGGTGGCTACACCTTC
-	TRBV4-2	TRBD1	TRBJ2-7	CASRPTGTDYEQYF	TGTGCCAGCAGGCCTACCGGGACAGACTACGAGCAGTACTTC
-	TRBV10-2	TRBD1	TRBJ1-2	CASSESETGVNYGYTF	TGCGCCAGCAGTGAGTCTGAGACAGGGGTTAACTATGGCTACACCTTC
-	TRBV2	-	TRBJ2-6	CASSDGGRSSGANVLTF	TGTGCCAGCAGTGACGGGGGACGAAGCTCTGGGGCCAACGTCCTGACTTTC
-	TRBV5-4	-	TRBJ2-7	CASSLDSGSYEQYF	TGTGCCAGCAGCTTGGACTCGGGCTCCTACGAGCAGTACTTC
-	TRBV18	TRBD2	TRBJ2-1	CASSPTGPGLAGVNEQFF	TGTGCCAGCTCACCGACCGGCCCGGGACTAGCGGGGGTCAATGAGCAGTTCTTC
once	TRBV21-1	-	TRBJ2-2	CASSKDSRSTGELFF	TGTGCCAGCAGCAAAGATTCGAGAAGCACCGGGGAGCTGTTTTTT
few	TRBV7-2	-	TRBJ1-5	CASSLGAAASQPQHF	TGTGCCAGCAGCTTAGGGGCAGCGGCCAGTCAGCCCCAGCATTTT
-	TRBV21-1	-	TRBJ1-5	CASSKGAGGEGNQPQHF	TGTGCCAGCAGCAAAGGGGCAGGGGGCGAGGGCAATCAGCCCCAGCATTTT
-	TRBV6-2/TRBV6-3	TRBD2	TRBJ2-3	CASSYSSGRATDTQYF	TGTGCCAGCAGTTACTCGAGCGGGAGGGCGACGGATACGCAGTATTTT
-	TRBV10-3	TRBD2	TRBJ2-3	CAISRAGSDIDTQYF	TGTGCCATCAGCCGAGCGGGATCTGATATAGATACGCAGTATTTT
-	TRBV7-9	TRBD1	TRBJ2-1	CASRRQGANEQFF	TGTGCCAGCAGACGACAGGGGGCGAATGAGCAGTTCTTC
-	TRBV29-1	-	TRBJ1-2	CSAKVDYRELGYGYTF	TGCAGCGCCAAGGTCGACTACAGGGAGCTCGGCTATGGCTACACCTTC